This T cell receptor (beta chain) is from a study of CD8+CD57+ T cells in acquired aplastic anemia. Study-level information: Mean yield of DNA from sorted CD4+ and CD8+ cells was 3 to 3.5 ug.

This clonotype was found once. Its antigen is currently unknown. One junction end disagrees with the germline gene, perhaps due to a read error. For CDR3 and TCR beta VDJ profiling, genomic DNA was the template used. Via MiXCR, TCRdb re-called the reads, giving one row per CDR3 protein. The repertoire holds under 200,000 distinct CDR3 sequences, with 40% to 60% as singletons. Patients chosen for sequencing had shown CD8+CD57+ cell expansion by flow cytometry. In germline, CDR1 is DFQATT, CDR2 SNEGSKA (reference sequence). This CDR3 is 11 amino acids long. The study, taken as a whole, reports: Between patients and controls, over 25 CD8+ CDR3 sequences were found in common.

This TCR was sampled from a human donor with aplastic anemia. The chain links TRBV20-1 to TRBJ2-7, with D unclear. Sequencing was performed on sorted CD4+, CD8+, or CD8+CD57+ T cells (not recorded which) from PBMCs. The CDR3 region is CSARDASDQCF. The CDR3 nucleotides read TGCAGTGCTAGAGACGCAAGCGACCAGTGCTTC.